The rows below give T cell receptor beta chains drawn from one sample of a study of molecular identifiers for immune sequencing clone quantification. TCRdb reprocessed the PCR reads with MiXCR, giving one entry per CDR3 protein. The sample contains 75,000 to 100,000 distinct CDR3 sequences, under 20% of which appear only once. The sequenced sample was naive CD8+ T cells from blood, with Jurkat cell RNA spiked in. These receptors were collected from a human donor in good health. Some libraries in this study had Jurkat cell RNA spiked in. The CDR3 runs from the conserved cysteine through the conserved F or W. A D gene is named only where the DNA matches it firmly. The size entry is marked missing in some rows and otherwise reads once, few, many or a size class.

abundance	d_gene	j_gene	v_gene	CDR3nt	CDR3aa
many	NA	TRBJ1-4	TRBV5-4	TGTGCCAGCAGCCAGTCAGGGGAACTGTTTTTT	CASSQSGELFF
NA	NA	TRBJ1-2	TRBV30	TGTGTTGTGCAGAAAGAGAATCCGGTCACCTTC	CVVQKENPVTF
many	TRBD1	TRBJ2-7	TRBV7-8	TGTGCCAGCAGCTTAGTGCCCGGGACAGGTGGCTACGAGCAGTACTTC	CASSLVPGTGGYEQYF
many	TRBD1	TRBJ1-5	TRBV7-6	TGTGCCAGCAGCTTAGAGCTAGGACAGGGGGCGAATCAGCCCCAGCATTTT	CASSLELGQGANQPQHF
many	NA	TRBJ1-1	TRBV5-8	TGTGCCAGCAGCTCGCGTGGGGGAGTTAACACTGAAGCTTTCTTT	CASSSRGGVNTEAFF
NA	NA	TRBJ2-7	TRBV11-2	TGCGCCAGCAGCTTGGTTTGGGGGTCAGCCTACGAGCAGTACTTC	CASSLVWGSAYEQYF
many	NA	TRBJ1-1	TRBV4-3	TGCGCCAGCAGCCAAGATTTTCCCCTCATAGGTCCACAAAGGAACACTGAAGCTTTCTTT	CASSQDFPLIGPQRNTEAFF
many	NA	TRBJ2-3	TRBV7-6	TGTGCCAGCAGCTTAAGACAGGCAGGGGCAGCAGATACGCAGTATTTT	CASSLRQAGAADTQYF
many	NA	TRBJ2-7	TRBV11-1	TGTGCCAGCAGCTTAGCCCGCGGGACAGTAGGATACGAGCAGTACTTC	CASSLARGTVGYEQYF
many	TRBD2	TRBJ2-4	TRBV15	TGTGCCACCAGCAGAGAGGGACTAGCGGGGGGGCCGGCCAAAAACATTCAGTACTTC	CATSREGLAGGPAKNIQYF
many	TRBD1	TRBJ2-5	TRBV27	TGTGCCAGCAGTTTATCGTGGGGACAGGACGGATCGGCCCAGTACTTC	CASSLSWGQDGSAQYF
once	NA	TRBJ2-7	TRBV20-1	TGCAGTGCTAGAGACCTGGAGCGGGTGAGCTCCTACGAGCAGTACTTC	CSARDLERVSSYEQYF
many	NA	TRBJ1-3	TRBV4-3	TGCGCCAGCAGCCAAGACAGCCAAACTGGAAACACCATATATTTT	CASSQDSQTGNTIYF
NA	NA	TRBJ2-2	TRBV7-6	TGTGCCAGCAGTCCCTGGGGCGGGGAGCTGTTTTTT	CASSPWGGELFF
many	NA	TRBJ2-2	TRBV19	TGTGCCAGTAGTATCTCTCTAGGATTAGGCGGGGAGCTGTTTTTT	CASSISLGLGGELFF
many	NA	TRBJ1-6	TRBV10-3	TGTGCCATCAGTGATCCGGCGGAAAATTCACCCCTCCACTTT	CAISDPAENSPLHF